A selection of T cell receptor beta chains follows, all from one sample in a study of blood T cells in healthy people across ages. TCRdb redid the calling of the 5' RACE reads with MiXCR, one entry per CDR3 protein. This repertoire shows about 1 million distinct CDR3 sequences, under 45% found once; its top ten account for under 20%. Sequences were obtained from blood. Receptor source: a woman aged 55-69 years in good health. Each CDR3 is given with its conserved first and last residue. Each record gives: D gene, V gene, J gene, clone size, CDR3 DNA, CDR3 protein. The D gene is left open where the match is weak. Size is stated for part of the rows, as once, few or many counts, or as a class when the clone is expanded.

D gene: -
V gene: TRBV18
J gene: TRBJ2-7
clone size: -
CDR3 DNA: TGTGCCAGCTCAGAATTCCGGGACGCGACCTACGAGCAGTACTTC
CDR3 protein: CASSEFRDATYEQYF

D gene: -
V gene: TRBV7-8
J gene: TRBJ2-1
clone size: few
CDR3 DNA: TGTGCCAGCAGCTTAGGACTGGGGGGATTCTACAATGAGCAGTTCTTC
CDR3 protein: CASSLGLGGFYNEQFF

D gene: -
V gene: TRBV6-5
J gene: TRBJ2-7
clone size: few
CDR3 DNA: TGTGCCAGCAGTTACTCGATTGTAATGATGCCGGGCGAGCAGTACTTC
CDR3 protein: CASSYSIVMMPGEQYF

D gene: -
V gene: TRBV7-2
J gene: TRBJ2-1
clone size: few
CDR3 DNA: TGTGCCAGCAGCTTAGAGGATGCGACTAGATTCGGTAATGAGCAGTTCTTC
CDR3 protein: CASSLEDATRFGNEQFF

D gene: TRBD1
V gene: TRBV7-6
J gene: TRBJ2-2
clone size: -
CDR3 DNA: TGTGCCAGCAGCGGCACAGGGGGCTTCACCGGGGAGCTGTTTTTT
CDR3 protein: CASSGTGGFTGELFF

D gene: -
V gene: TRBV7-8
J gene: TRBJ2-4
clone size: few
CDR3 DNA: TGTGCCAGCAGCTTAGACGTTCTCTCGGGGAGGCTGGCCAAAAACATTCAGTACTTC
CDR3 protein: CASSLDVLSGRLAKNIQYF

D gene: TRBD2
V gene: TRBV28
J gene: TRBJ2-1
clone size: -
CDR3 DNA: TGTGCCAGCAGTTTACCGGGACTAGCCCACAATGAGCAGTTCTTC
CDR3 protein: CASSLPGLAHNEQFF

D gene: TRBD2
V gene: TRBV20-1
J gene: TRBJ2-1
clone size: -
CDR3 DNA: TGCAGTGCTAGGGTCGGGACTAGCGTCGATGAGCAGTTCTTC
CDR3 protein: CSARVGTSVDEQFF

D gene: TRBD1
V gene: TRBV12-3/TRBV12-4
J gene: TRBJ1-4
clone size: -
CDR3 DNA: TGTGCCAGCAGTTTGAGGACAGGGAGTGAAAAACTGTTTTTT
CDR3 protein: CASSLRTGSEKLFF

D gene: -
V gene: TRBV11-3
J gene: TRBJ2-5
clone size: few
CDR3 DNA: TGTGCCAGCAGCTTAGGGAGAGCGATACAAGAGACCCAGTACTTC
CDR3 protein: CASSLGRAIQETQYF

D gene: TRBD2
V gene: TRBV29-1
J gene: TRBJ2-7
clone size: few
CDR3 DNA: TGCAGCGCAGTAGCGGGAGGGAGTCGAGGCGAGCAGTACTTC
CDR3 protein: CSAVAGGSRGEQYF

D gene: TRBD2
V gene: TRBV11-2
J gene: TRBJ2-7
clone size: few
CDR3 DNA: TGTGCCAGCTGCCTAGCGGACCCCTCCCTCTACGAGCAGTACTTC
CDR3 protein: CASCLADPSLYEQYF

D gene: -
V gene: TRBV28
J gene: TRBJ2-2
clone size: -
CDR3 DNA: TGTGCCAGCAGTCTCCCAGCGGAGGGGATCACCGGGGAGCTGTTTTTT
CDR3 protein: CASSLPAEGITGELFF

D gene: -
V gene: TRBV25-1
J gene: TRBJ2-7
clone size: many
CDR3 DNA: TGTGCCAGCAGTGAACGATTGGGGGGCGAGCAGTACTTC
CDR3 protein: CASSERLGGEQYF

D gene: TRBD2
V gene: TRBV20-1
J gene: TRBJ2-1
clone size: -
CDR3 DNA: TGCAGTGCCCCCGGACGGCTAGCGGGTTACAATGAGCAGTTTTTC
CDR3 protein: CSAPGRLAGYNEQFF

D gene: -
V gene: TRBV5-1
J gene: TRBJ1-2
clone size: -
CDR3 DNA: TGTGCCAGCAGTTTAGTGGGGGGAGGCTACACCTTC
CDR3 protein: CASSLVGGGYTF

D gene: TRBD2
V gene: TRBV5-8
J gene: TRBJ2-3
clone size: few
CDR3 DNA: TGTGCCAGCAGCTGGCAGGCTAGCGGGACTGGTGCAGATACGCAGTATTTT
CDR3 protein: CASSWQASGTGADTQYF

D gene: TRBD2
V gene: TRBV12-3/TRBV12-4
J gene: TRBJ2-1
clone size: -
CDR3 DNA: TGTGCCAGCACCCATAGCGGGAGCTTCTATGAGCAGTTCTTC
CDR3 protein: CASTHSGSFYEQFF

D gene: -
V gene: TRBV29-1
J gene: TRBJ1-4
clone size: many
CDR3 DNA: TGCAGCGTTCAGGGAGTGGCTAATGAAAAACTGTTTTTT
CDR3 protein: CSVQGVANEKLFF

D gene: -
V gene: TRBV11-1
J gene: TRBJ2-3
clone size: -
CDR3 DNA: TGTGCCAGCAGCTTAAACGAGGTCAGCATTCGACTTCCTCGCACAGATACGCAGTATTTT
CDR3 protein: CASSLNEVSIRLPRTDTQYF

D gene: -
V gene: TRBV6-5
J gene: TRBJ2-3
clone size: -
CDR3 DNA: TGTGCCAGCAGTTACCGGGGAGACGCAGATACGCAGTATTTT
CDR3 protein: CASSYRGDADTQYF

D gene: TRBD1
V gene: TRBV12-3/TRBV12-4
J gene: TRBJ2-5
clone size: -
CDR3 DNA: TGTGCCAGCAGTTTAGGGGACAGGGGAGAAGAGACCCAGTACTTC
CDR3 protein: CASSLGDRGEETQYF

D gene: -
V gene: TRBV10-1
J gene: TRBJ2-3
clone size: -
CDR3 DNA: TGCGCCAGCAGTGCAGGGTCCTTTACAGATACGCAGTATTTT
CDR3 protein: CASSAGSFTDTQYF

D gene: TRBD2
V gene: TRBV3-1
J gene: TRBJ2-6
clone size: -
CDR3 DNA: TGTGCCAGCAGCCTAGCGGGGTCGGCGTCCAACGTCCTGACTTTC
CDR3 protein: CASSLAGSASNVLTF

D gene: TRBD2
V gene: TRBV27
J gene: TRBJ2-7
clone size: few
CDR3 DNA: TGTGCCAGCAGTTTATCCGGCGGGAGGGGATACGAGCAGTACTTC
CDR3 protein: CASSLSGGRGYEQYF

D gene: -
V gene: TRBV5-1
J gene: TRBJ1-6
clone size: -
CDR3 DNA: TGCGCCAGCAGCTTGGCCGGAGGGAAACATAATTCACCCCTCCACTTT
CDR3 protein: CASSLAGGKHNSPLHF

D gene: -
V gene: TRBV7-2
J gene: TRBJ1-6
clone size: -
CDR3 DNA: TGTGCCAGCAGCTTAGATAACAGGCCGAATTCACCCCTCCACTTT
CDR3 protein: CASSLDNRPNSPLHF

D gene: -
V gene: TRBV7-2
J gene: TRBJ2-1
clone size: many
CDR3 DNA: TGTGCCAGCAGCTTAACGAGGAGGGGTGAGCAGTTCTTC
CDR3 protein: CASSLTRRGEQFF

D gene: -
V gene: TRBV7-9
J gene: TRBJ1-4
clone size: -
CDR3 DNA: TGTGCCAGCAGCCATTCGGGAAATGAAAAACTGTTTTTT
CDR3 protein: CASSHSGNEKLFF

D gene: -
V gene: TRBV7-2
J gene: TRBJ2-7
clone size: -
CDR3 DNA: TGTGCCAGCAGCCGCCTTAGCTACGAGCAGTACTTC
CDR3 protein: CASSRLSYEQYF

D gene: TRBD2
V gene: TRBV20-1
J gene: TRBJ2-3
clone size: few
CDR3 DNA: TGCAGTGCGCCACTAGCGGGAGCGGGAAGCACAGATACGCAGTATTTT
CDR3 protein: CSAPLAGAGSTDTQYF

D gene: -
V gene: TRBV7-9
J gene: TRBJ1-1
clone size: -
CDR3 DNA: TGTGCCAGCAGCTTAGAGTTCGGCAGCAACACTGAAGCTTTCTTT
CDR3 protein: CASSLEFGSNTEAFF